The 26 T cell receptor beta chains below all came from one sample that was sequenced in a study of blood T cells in healthy people across ages. The use of a sample-barcoded 5' primer and a J-beta primer mix characterized a second PCR of about 7 to 12 cycles. TCRdb re-called the 5' RACE reads through MiXCR, storing one row per CDR3 protein. This table has around 400,000 distinct CDR3 sequences, approximately 51% appearing once. The specimen sequenced was blood. Receptor source: a man between 60 and 75 years old in good health.

The genes are TRBV14 and TRBJ2-5; TRBD2 aligns across 8 bases. This CDR3 is 15 amino acids long. Trimming at V came to 4 bases and at J to 2 bases, leaving 6 bases not matched to a gene. Germline CDR1 and CDR2: SGHDN and FVKESK. In nucleotides, the CDR3 is TGTGCCAGCAGCCCCTGGCGGGGGGTTCAAGAGACCCAGTACTTC. Protein: CASSPWRGVQETQYF. The full variable domain, rest sourced from reference TRBV14 and TRBJ2-5, is EAGVTQFPSHSVIEKGQTVTLRCDPISGHDNLYWYRRVMGKEIKFLLHFVKESKQDESGMPNNRFLAERTGGTYSTLKVQPAELEDSGVYFCASSPWRGVQETQYFGPGTRLLVL.

This clonotype was seen only a few times. The chain recombines TRBV12-3 or TRBV12-4 with TRBJ2-7; the D is unclear. V lost 6 bases and J lost 1, with 10 bases in between. CDR3 size: 13 residues. CDR3 sequence: CASSGSPSYEQYF. The CDR3 DNA sequence: TGTGCCAGCAGCGGGTCCCCATCCTACGAGCAGTACTTC.

The rearrangement joins TRBV5-1 to TRBJ2-5; tentative D call: TRBD2 (5 bases). Trimming cost V 4 bases and J 5 bases, with 12 bases left between them. CDR1 SGHRS and CDR2 YFSETQ come from the germline V gene. CDR3 length: 13 amino acids. The CDR3 sequence: CASSREGVETQYF. The CDR3 nucleotides are TGCGCCAGCAGCCGAGAGGGCGTGGAGACCCAGTACTTC.

This clonotype has just a few counts. The chain has TRBV24-1 and TRBJ2-4, with 7 bases that match TRBD2. Germline values: CDR1 KGHDR, CDR2 SFDVKD. The CDR3 is made up of 15 amino acids. Trimming removed 0 bases from V and 8 bases from J; junction bases left unmatched: 6. In nucleotides, the CDR3 is TGTGCCACCAGTGATTTGGGGAGGGGCGAGGACATTCAGTACTTC. Its protein is CATSDLGRGEDIQYF.

This chain links TRBV6-5 with TRBJ2-3, with 8 bases identical to TRBD2. Germline loops: CDR1 MNHEY, CDR2 SVGAGI. With 8 bases clipped from V and 3 bases from J, the junction kept 7 bases outside the gene matches. The CDR3 totals 14 residues. This chain's CDR3 is CASPGTRATDTQYF. CDR3 nucleotides: TGTGCCAGCCCGGGGACTAGGGCTACAGATACGCAGTATTTT.

This clonotype was detected only a few times. V and J are TRBV7-2 and TRBJ2-1, with D possibly being TRBD1 (5 bases). V shed 5 bases and J shed 7 bases, with 9 bases lying between them. The germline V gene encodes CDR1 SGHTA and CDR2 FQGNSA. CDR3 length: 12 residues. CDR3 amino acids: CASSTGPNEQFF. Written as DNA, the CDR3 is TGTGCCAGCAGCACAGGACCGAATGAGCAGTTCTTC.

There are a few counts of this clonotype. The chain uses TRBV29-1 and TRBJ2-3; no clear D gene. This CDR3 has 13 residues. CDR1 is SQVTM, CDR2 ANQGSEA, per germline. V was cut by 7 bases and J by 5 bases, with 16 bases left in between. CDR3 loop: CSAEPGWGDTQYF. CDR3 DNA: TGCAGCGCAGAACCCGGGTGGGGAGATACGCAGTATTTT.

The chain carries TRBV11-2 and TRBJ2-1; 11 bases are shared with TRBD2. The CDR3 is 15 amino acids. The germline gives CDR1 SGHAT, CDR2 FQNNGV. V gave up 4 bases and J gave up 5 bases; unmatched junction bases: 4. This CDR3 reads CASSSTGLADNEQFF. CDR3 nucleotides: TGTGCCAGCAGCTCTACGGGACTAGCGGACAATGAGCAGTTCTTC.

A remark on this clonotype: It may be a read error: a sequence one base away is much more abundant. The chain joins TRBV12-3 or TRBV12-4 to TRBJ2-7, with a possible D match to TRBD2 (6 bases). This CDR3 is 15 amino acids long. The CDR3 is CTSSLTDGSSYEQYF. CDR3 nucleotides: TGTACCAGCAGTTTAACGGACGGGAGCTCCTACGAGCAGTACTTC.

This clonotype occurred once. The V gene is TRBV4-2, the J gene TRBJ2-7; the match to TRBD1 covers 11 bases. The V and J ends lost 2 bases and 5 bases, in that order; junction bases with no gene match: 5. The CDR3 runs to 15 residues. The germline CDR1 and CDR2 sequences are LGHNA and YNFKEQ. CDR3: CASSQIGQGANEQYF. Written as DNA, the CDR3 is TGTGCCAGCAGCCAAATCGGACAGGGGGCCAACGAGCAGTACTTC.

The chain combines TRBV10-3 with TRBJ1-1; 7 bases align to TRBD1. Germline CDR1 reads ENHRY; CDR2 reads SYGVKD. The V and J ends lost 6 bases and 6 bases, in that order; junction bases with no gene match: 7. The CDR3 runs to 13 residues. The CDR3 coding sequence is TGTGCCATCAGGGACAGGTCGAGCGCTGAAGCTTTCTTT. It translates to CAIRDRSSAEAFF.

V is TRBV25-1 and J is TRBJ2-1, with D unclear. Germline V gives CDR1 MGHDK, CDR2 SYGVNS. V was pared by 4 bases and J by 5 bases, with 12 bases between. This CDR3 contains 14 residues. CDR3 protein: CASSGLELDNEQFF. For the CDR3, the DNA is TGTGCCAGCAGTGGCCTAGAGTTGGACAATGAGCAGTTCTTC.

The chain uses TRBV20-1 and TRBJ2-1, with 7 bases that match TRBD1. J gave up 5 bases and V 4 bases, and 2 bases lay outside the gene matches. CDR3 length equals 12 residues. Germline CDR1 and CDR2: DFQATT and SNEGSKA (reference sequence). Here the CDR3 DNA reads TGCAGTGCTACCGGACAGGACAATGAGCAGTTCTTC. This translates into CSATGQDNEQFF.

The rearrangement joins TRBV20-1 to TRBJ2-5; D not resolved. CDR3 size: 11 residues. Trimming removed 3 bases at V and 11 bases at J, with 13 bases between. Per the germline V gene, CDR1 is DFQATT and CDR2 is SNEGSKA (reference sequence). The CDR3 DNA is TGCAGTGCTAGGAACGATCGAAGGCAGTACTTC. This codes for CSARNDRRQYF.

The CDR3 DNA sequence: TGTGCCAGCAGCGTAGGGCGGGTCACGGGTGAGCAGTTCTTC. The encoded protein is CASSVGRVTGEQFF. The V gene is TRBV9, the J gene TRBJ2-1; D is possibly TRBD2 (5 bases). Germline V lookup: CDR1 SGDLS, CDR2 YYNGEE. The CDR3 sequence is 14 residues long. Trimming took off 0 bases at V and 9 bases at J, with 13 bases between the two ends.

The rearrangement joins TRBV2 to TRBJ1-4, with D hard to call. Germline CDR1 SNHLY, CDR2 FYNNEI. The V and J ends lost 0 bases and 5 bases respectively, with 10 bases between them. The CDR3 runs to 15 residues. CDR3 residues: CASSEARISNEKLFF. The CDR3 DNA follows: TGTGCCAGCAGTGAAGCCCGCATCTCAAATGAAAAACTGTTTTTT.

The CDR3 here is CASRASVPAETQYF. For the CDR3, the DNA is TGTGCCAGCAGAGCTAGCGTCCCCGCGGAGACCCAGTACTTC. The chain uses TRBV25-1 and TRBJ2-5; TRBD2 is a possible D gene (6 bases). The CDR3 spans 14 residues. V dropped 6 bases and J dropped 5 bases, with 16 bases sitting between them. Germline CDR1 MGHDK, CDR2 SYGVNS.

The V gene is TRBV5-1, the J gene TRBJ2-3; the D gene is possibly TRBD2 (5 bases). V was trimmed by 2 bases and J by 4 bases, leaving 14 bases between them. CDR3 length: 15 amino acids. The germline V gene has CDR1 SGHRS and CDR2 YFSETQ. The CDR3 is CASSFQDTRADTQYF. CDR3 DNA sequence: TGCGCCAGCAGCTTCCAGGATACTAGGGCAGATACGCAGTATTTT.

V is TRBV29-1 and J is TRBJ2-1; D is ambiguous. Germline V gene sequence: CDR1 SQVTM, CDR2 ANQGSEA. V dropped 5 bases and J dropped 6 bases, with 11 bases sitting between them. The CDR3 totals 12 residues. CDR3 sequence (DNA): TGCAGCGTTTGCCCACCTGGCAATGAGCAGTTCTTC. It encodes CSVCPPGNEQFF.

In regard to this clonotype: Just one base apart from a much larger clone, this may be a read error. The chain joins TRBV7-3 to TRBJ2-3, with 14 nucleotides matching TRBD2. The CDR3 totals 17 residues. The germline V gene has CDR1 SGHTA and CDR2 FQGTGA. The CDR3: CASSPTGLAGDTDAQYF. The CDR3 nucleotides read TGTGCCAGCAGCCCTACGGGACTAGCGGGAGATACAGATGCGCAGTATTTT. The entire variable domain, with the rest obtained from reference TRBV7-3 and TRBJ2-3, is as follows: GAGVSQTPSNKVTEKGKYVELRCDPISGHTALYWYRQSLGQGPEFLIYFQGTGAADDSGLPNDRFFAVRPEGSVSTLKIQRTERGDSAVYLCASSPTGLAGDTDAQYFGPGTRLTVL.

The count of this clonotype is one. The rearrangement uses TRBV20-1 and TRBJ1-4; D not resolved. V lost 4 bases and J 5 bases, leaving 5 bases between the germline ends. Germline V gene lookup returns CDR1 DFQATT and CDR2 SNEGSKA (reference sequence). The CDR3 length is 11 residues. This CDR3 reads CSATLNEKLFF. Here the CDR3 DNA reads TGCAGTGCTACCTTGAATGAAAAACTGTTTTTT.

The V and J genes are TRBV29-1 and TRBJ2-1, with 9 bases aligning to TRBD2. This CDR3 region has 15 residues. V dropped 7 bases and J dropped 7; count of bases not matched to a gene: 14. Germline CDR1 and CDR2: SQVTM and ANQGSEA. The CDR3 protein is CSARKTSGLLNEQFF. Here the CDR3 DNA reads TGCAGCGCCCGCAAGACTAGCGGCCTGTTGAATGAGCAGTTCTTC.

The chain joins TRBV10-3 to TRBJ2-3, with D perhaps being TRBD1 or TRBD2 (6 bases each). CDR1 is ENHRY and CDR2 is SYGVKD in the germline V gene. The ends were cut back, 6 bases at V and 4 bases at J, with 17 bases in the middle. The CDR3 runs to 15 residues. The CDR3 bases are TGTGCCATCAGGGACTACGAGGGGGGTCCAGATACGCAGTATTTT. It codes for CAIRDYEGGPDTQYF.

A remark on this clonotype: A much larger clone differs by one base, so this may be a read error. The chain combines TRBV5-6 with TRBJ2-5; 8 positions match TRBD1. The CDR3 is made up of 14 amino acids. CDR1 and CDR2 (germline): SGHDT, YYEEEE. CDR3 in amino acids: CAGSRDRRQETQYF. Here the CDR3 DNA reads TGTGCCGGCAGCCGGGACAGGCGACAAGAGACCCAGTACTTC. Drawing the rest from reference TRBV5-6 and TRBJ2-5, the complete variable domain is DAGVTQSPTHLIKTRGQQVTLRCSPKSGHDTVSWYQQALGQGPQFIFQYYEEEERQRGNFPDRFSGHQFPNYSSELNVNALLLGDSALYLCAGSRDRRQETQYFGPGTRLLVL.

This clonotype was recorded at least ten times. The chain joins TRBV4-3 to TRBJ2-1; D is undetermined. CDR1 and CDR2 from the germline V gene are LGHNA and YSLEER. The CDR3 is 11 residues long. V lost 6 bases and J lost 7, with 7 bases in between. The CDR3 nucleotides read TGCGCCAGCAGACTGGAGAATGAGCAGTTCTTC. Its translation: CASRLENEQFF.

This sequence joins TRBV20-1 and TRBJ2-5; D gene ambiguous. Per the germline V gene, CDR1 is DFQATT and CDR2 is SNEGSKA (reference sequence). The CDR3 sequence is 11 residues long. V was cut by 3 bases and J by 2 bases, with 4 bases left in between. In nucleotides, the CDR3 is TGCAGTGCTAGGGTGCAAGAGACCCAGTACTTC. Amino acids: CSARVQETQYF.